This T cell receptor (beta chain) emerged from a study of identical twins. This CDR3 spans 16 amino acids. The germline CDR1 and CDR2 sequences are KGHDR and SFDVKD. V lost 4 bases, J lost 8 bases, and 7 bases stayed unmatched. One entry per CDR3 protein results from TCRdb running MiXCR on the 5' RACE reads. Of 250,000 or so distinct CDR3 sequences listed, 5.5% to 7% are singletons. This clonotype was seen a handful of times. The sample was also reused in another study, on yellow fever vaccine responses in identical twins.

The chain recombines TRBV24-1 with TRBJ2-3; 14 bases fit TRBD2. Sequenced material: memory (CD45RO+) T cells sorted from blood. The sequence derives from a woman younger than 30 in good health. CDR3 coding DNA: TGTGCCACCAGTGAATCCGGGACTAGCGGGAGAGTTACGCAGTATTTT. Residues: CATSESGTSGRVTQYF.